The entry that follows covers one T cell receptor beta chain sequence. There are a few counts of this clone. The clone's antigen remains unknown. Relative to the germline gene, one junction end is altered; a read error may explain this. The sample holds other DNA sequences that translate to the same CDR3. This sample is drawn from a study of cytomegalovirus exposure and HLA in healthy donors (TCRdb year 2017). In the study overall: An earlier analysis of some 550 of the donors reported more than 250 Gb of sequence data and 117 million unique TCR beta sequences from approximately 180 million T cells. A later genetic analysis used genome-wide SNP genotypes for about three fifths of the 666 donors, treating that subset as a discovery cohort. To predict cytomegalovirus infection status, the study combined high-throughput TCR immunosequencing, statistical association of individual TCRs with disease status, and machine learning. Of the 398 genotyped donors, over 65% fell in the genetic ancestry cluster associated with self-reported Caucasian donors. To decide whether each TCR beta V gene segment behaved as functional or pseudogenic, an earlier analysis of some 600 of the donors relied on high-throughput TCR beta sequencing. All discovery cohort repertoires had been generated on a single sequencing platform. Roughly 300 gigabases of sequencing data and roughly 90 million unique TCR sequences were included in an early release covering under 650 HLA-typed donors. The study was designed to test whether signatures of past pathogen exposure could be identified by cataloging public T cell receptors. Besides the first cohort of approximately 670 subjects, a separate validation cohort made up of roughly 120 different subjects was used. In a later analysis, previously published TCR beta repertoires from several hundred donors were re-analyzed and high-resolution HLA genotyping was added so that TCR occurrence patterns could be studied. Both class I and class II loci were covered by HLA typing, at four-digit resolution. Among almost 400 genotyped donors of the cohort, an average of approximately 230,000 unique TCR beta nucleotide sequences were sequenced per donor, around 20% of them non-productive. Donor age, sex, ethnicity and CMV serostatus were compiled together with the repertoire data. Typing coverage varied by locus: roughly 629-630 donors for A, B, C, DRB1 and DQB1; approximately 560 for DQA1; over 600 for DPA1; some 470 for DPB1. The study used immunosequencing to profile the T cell repertoires of around 600 subjects and linked those repertoires to cytomegalovirus serostatus. Rather than using new phenotypic data, the later analysis identified candidate immune exposures from TCR beta sequences and from how often those sequences occurred across donors. About 5 DR-DQ haplotypes were handled as single units for association and clustering, since linkage in the cohort was strong.

The library was obtained by the immunoSEQ multiplex PCR assay. For the multiplex PCR, a mixture combining 60 forward primers for TCR Vbeta segments and 13 reverse primers for TCR Jbeta segments was used. The CDR3 region of rearranged TCR beta genes was amplified from genomic DNA with a multiplex PCR assay. Amplified TCR beta libraries were sequenced as 87-base-pair reads on the Illumina HiSeq System. Per the original workflow: A later analysis tallied roughly 80 million unique TCR beta chains across the approximately 670 repertoires, and about 10 million of those chains were shared by two or more donors. To remove PCR and sequencing errors, raw reads were error-corrected and collapsed into unique sequences using a nearest-neighbor algorithm that merged closely related sequences. CDR3 sequences were aligned to IMGT reference sequences to assign V, D and J gene segments. For a sequence to be retained, a match of at least six nucleotides to both a V gene segment and a J gene segment was required. A rearrangement counted as productive if the CDR3 had no stop codons and remained in frame with V and J, and every other rearrangement counted as non-productive. CDR3 was defined by IMGT convention, running from the second conserved V-encoded cysteine to the conserved J-encoded phenylalanine. The earlier analysis of about 530 of the donors excluded any sequence lacking an unambiguous match to a single V gene segment. In an earlier analysis of 500 to 750 of the donors, V segments were called functional above 56.7% productive rearrangements and were called segregating when the between-donor standard deviation exceeded 5%. A statistical classification framework was developed to diagnose cytomegalovirus status using the catalog of TCR beta chain sequences. In a later analysis, TCR nucleotide sequences were compared against IMGT/GENE-DB human TR gene sequences so that V and J genes could be assigned. In a later analysis, CDR3 sequences and most-parsimonious VDJ recombination scenarios were assigned using the TCRdist pipeline. In a later analysis, every TCR beta chain was defined by the combination of its CDR3 amino acid sequence and its V-gene family, and reads without a unique V-gene family were dropped. In a later analysis, 450 to 600 highly shared, low-generation-probability nucleotide sequences were removed to address suspected cross-contamination and a sequencing artifact. A later analysis calculated a clonal expansion index for each public chain from normalized within-repertoire ranks of inferred template counts. In a later analysis, generation probabilities were computed with a VDJ recombination model fitted to out-of-frame rearrangements, and the resulting probabilities were checked against IGoR. A later analysis scored TCR-TCR, TCR-HLA and TCR-CMV co-occurrence with hypergeometric tests, applying a repertoire-size bias correction to TCR pairs. A later analysis estimated false discovery rates by permuting HLA or CMV assignments 20 times. In a later analysis, co-occurring TCRs were grouped using DBSCAN, with TCRdist sequence similarity added in when clustering inside HLA-allele-positive subsets. For co-occurrence clustering, repertoires with fewer than 30,000 or more than 120,000 public chains were excluded, along with about five repertoires with anomalous nucleotide sharing. Drawn from immuneACCESS, this table holds only the in-frame rearrangements with V and J called that TCRdb kept. Clones are partly lost; checked studies trace under half to an unresolved V gene and leave the rest unexplained. Clone size and V and J calls were adopted from that table, with D and trimming inferred from the DNA. This sample holds approximately 110,000 clones; approximately 16% were observed only once. The ten largest clones add up to over 0.65% of the sample.

The germline V gene encodes CDR1 MNHEY and CDR2 SVGAGI. The CDR3 runs 13 residues from the cysteine to the phenylalanine. Of the read, only the CDR3 DNA is kept; its 39 bases are in frame from base 1. In total, 600 or so healthy bone marrow donors made up the cohort. At the time of sampling, every cohort member was nominally healthy, though immune exposures that went unrecorded were likely present. The donor was CMV seronegative and was included in the group of a few hundred seronegative cohort members. A peripheral blood sample was collected from each donor, and TCR beta sequencing was performed on peripheral blood mononuclear cells. The Qiagen DNeasy Blood Extraction Kit was used to extract genomic DNA from the blood cell samples. Overall study results and their limits: In an earlier analysis of approximately 600 of the donors, most TCR beta V segments were observed in productive rearrangements about 90% or about 30% of the time, broadly matching IMGT annotations. Because HLA typing was unavailable for some donors at each locus, only the typed subset was used in association tests. The only immune exposure information available for the cohort was CMV serostatus. In a later analysis, HLA-associated TCR beta chains were found to be more clonally expanded and to have lower generation probabilities than equally common non-associated chains. Linkage disequilibrium might explain the correlated functional status among segregating V segments, but an unknown experimental factor could not be ruled out. Across donors, most TCR sequences were observed very rarely, whereas some public TCRs were present in many individuals. When HLA alleles, especially DR and DQ, strongly co-occurred, TCR associations were difficult to assign to individual alleles. A later analysis associated about 17,000 TCR beta sequences with specific HLA alleles at a false discovery rate of 0.05. A later analysis found that most CMV-associated TCR beta chains appeared HLA-restricted, with HLA associations seemingly driven largely by CMV exposure. Presence/absence analyses assumed roughly uniform sequencing depth across donors, an assumption that may not hold. According to the authors, the approach could potentially be generalized to other disease states and immunological phenotypes. Three of the identified cytomegalovirus-associated TCR beta chains were confirmed in vitro to be specific for cytomegalovirus antigens. A further reported finding was that TCR beta sequences accurately predicted the HLA-A and HLA-B alleles for most subjects in the first cohort. In a later analysis, TCR association rates were found to vary across HLA loci, with the most associated TCRs seen for DRB1 alleles and the fewest for HLA-C alleles. Cytomegalovirus status was reported to be diagnosed by the classifier with high specificity and sensitivity in both the original and validation cohorts. In this cohort, only TCR beta chains were sequenced, and detectable features were limited by the absence of alpha or paired-chain data. In a later analysis, several top co-occurrence clusters were reported to appear linked to parvovirus B19, influenza, CMV and Epstein-Barr virus. Over 15 rarely observed V segments, including chromosome 9 orphons, were excluded from the earlier analysis of approximately 600 of the donors because counts were too low. The study gave a list of more than 150 TCR beta chains associated with cytomegalovirus. A later genetic analysis reported fewer N-insertions in productive TCRs among donors in an Asian-associated ancestry cluster than the roughly 640-donor mean. A group of highly shared sequence variants was considered likely to be a technical artifact of the sequencing pipeline. Some IMGT-functional V segments, including TRBV6-2 and TRBV6-3, could not be distinguished by the 87-base-pair reads and were therefore excluded. A later genetic analysis associated a missense DCLRE1C variant with V-gene and J-gene trimming of TCR beta chains, and an independent cohort replicated the association.

The sequence links TRBV6-5 to TRBJ2-3; too little of a D gene remains to name it. This TCR was recovered from a female donor in good health and CMV-seronegative. The specimen was PBMCs. The CDR3 is CASSNSYTDTQYF. The bases are TGTGCCAGCAGTAACTCATACACAGATACGCAGTATTTT.